Here is one TCR beta chain with its context. The antigen is undetermined. The sample is drawn from a study of Ad26.COV2.S vaccination and SARS-CoV-2 variants. Overall study: Ad26.COV2.S, an intramuscular injection, was given once or twice 56 days apart. Points from the study as a whole: People given the vaccine had a wider spike-specific TCR breadth than placebo recipients did.

TCRdb keeps only in-frame clones here, not all; method: immunoSEQ multiplex PCR. Counted here are some 480,000 clones, around 85% occurring once; the ten biggest clones make up around 13%. Treatment described: approximately 18 received Ad26.COV2.S at low or high dose, single or two shots; about five received placebo; per-sample allocation not given. At day 63 after the first vaccine or placebo injection, samples were drawn. The CDR3 has 15 amino acids. Trimming removed 5 bases from V and 4 bases from J, with 12 bases in between. Per the germline V gene, CDR1 is MDHEN and CDR2 is SYDVKM. The sample here was peripheral blood, taken in a trial of Ad26.COV2.S vaccine versus placebo. V is TRBV28 and J is TRBJ2-6, with D possibly being TRBD1 (7 bases). The sequence was collected from a person aged 18-60 years who received the Ad26.COV2.S COVID-19 vaccine or a placebo. CDR3 in amino acids: CASSTRGVGANVLTF. As DNA, the CDR3 is TGTGCCAGCAGTACCAGGGGGGTCGGGGCCAACGTCCTGACTTTC.